This T cell receptor (beta chain) was profiled in a study of Graves' ophthalmopathy and Graves' hyperthyroidism. Study information: Before any treatment, peripheral blood was taken at the initial diagnosis.

Amplification targeted the TCR beta CDR3 regions, with RNA transcripts as the source material. First-round RT-PCR used HTBI primers; second-round multiplex PCR followed. TCRdb re-derived calls from the multiplex PCR reads in MiXCR, one entry per CDR3 protein. The data show under 350,000 distinct CDR3 sequences, 17% seen once. With 11 bases removed from V and 8 bases from J, the gap between germline ends came to 18 bases. This CDR3 has 12 residues. Germline assignment: CDR1 MNHNS and CDR2 SASEGT. This clonotype was picked up many times. The chain employs TRBV6-1 and TRBJ1-2, with D perhaps TRBD1 (5 bases). This receptor was identified in an adult man with Graves' ophthalmopathy. The sample was peripheral blood. CDR3 bases: TGTGCCTCCACCTCCAGGGTCTACGGCTACACCTTC. Protein: CASTSRVYGYTF.